A single sample is the source of the 3 T cell receptor beta chains below, sequenced in a study of preoperative IRX-2 immunotherapy in early breast cancer. Regarding treatment: preoperative locoregional IRX-2 cytokine immunotherapy. Measured with immunoSEQ multiplex PCR; TCRdb has only the in-frame clones, and not every one. The repertoire consists of about 23,000 clones, with about 95% occurring once and the leading ten covering roughly 15%. The sequenced sample was tumor tissue, obtained after IRX-2 immunotherapy. The receptors were sampled from a human donor with breast cancer.

This clone was seen just once. The V call is TRBV5-6, the J call TRBJ1-1, with TRBD1 matching 8 bases. This CDR3 spans 13 amino acids. With 4 bases clipped from V and 7 bases from J, the junction kept 6 bases outside the gene matches. Per the germline V gene, CDR1 is SGHDT and CDR2 is YYEEEE. The CDR3 DNA follows: TGTGCCAGCAGCATACCGGGACAGGTTGAAGCTTTCTTT. Translating gives CASSIPGQVEAFF. Looking up the rest from reference TRBV5-6 and TRBJ1-1 gives the full variable domain: DAGVTQSPTHLIKTRGQQVTLRCSPKSGHDTVSWYQQALGQGPQFIFQYYEEEERQRGNFPDRFSGHQFPNYSSELNVNALLLGDSALYLCASSIPGQVEAFFGQGTRLTVV.

This sequence joins TRBV6-5 and TRBJ2-5; a possible D gene is TRBD1 (5 bases). The J call may not be correct, given that the DNA end is closer to TRBJ2-7. The CDR3 loop spans 14 amino acids. CDR1 is MNHEY, CDR2 SVGAGI, per germline. For the CDR3, the DNA is TGTGCCAGCAGCCCGGACATTTGGGAATACGAGCAGTACTTC. Translating it yields CASSPDIWEYEQYF.

This chain connects TRBV10-2 to TRBJ2-3, with D maybe TRBD2 (6 bases). The CDR3 spans 15 residues. Trimming left V 4 bases short and J 2 bases short, with 13 bases between. From germline, CDR1 is WSHSY and CDR2 SAAADI. CDR3 in amino acids: CASSARGSSTDTQYF. The CDR3 DNA sequence: TGCGCCAGCAGTGCTCGGGGGAGCTCCACAGATACGCAGTATTTT.